The rows below give T cell receptor beta chains drawn from one sample of a study of control samples from healthy donors and cancer patients. Here immunoSEQ multiplex PCR was the method, and the copy in TCRdb shows in-frame clones only, minus some. This sample carries 130,000 or so clones, 91% of them seen once, and the ten largest clones take 6% to 9%. Sequencing input: blood. These receptors were collected from a man aged 18 to 30 in good health. The CDR3 runs from the conserved cysteine through the conserved F or W. The D gene is left open where the match is weak. Size is omitted from some rows. Given values are once, few, many or a class for expanded clones.

v_gene	j_gene	abundance	d_gene	CDR3nt	CDR3aa
TRBV11-2	TRBJ1-6	.	TRBD1	TGTGCCAGCAGCTTAGTGGGAGGGGGCGATTCACCCCTCCACTTT	CASSLVGGGDSPLHF
TRBV7-9	TRBJ2-3	.	.	TGTGCCAGCAGCTTAGGGTGGAACACAGATACGCAGTATTTT	CASSLGWNTDTQYF
TRBV12-5	TRBJ2-6	.	.	TGTGCTAGTGGTTTGGCAGAGCAATCTGGGGCCAACGTCCTGACTTTC	CASGLAEQSGANVLTF
TRBV5-6	TRBJ2-7	.	.	TGTGCCAGCAGCCCGCCGGGGGGACTGGCGGGGGATCCAAGGGGGGAGCAGTACTTC	CASSPPGGLAGDPRGEQYF
TRBV10-1	TRBJ2-5	.	TRBD1	TGCGCCAGCAGTGAGTCGACAGGGCTAGAGACCCAGTACTTC	CASSESTGLETQYF
TRBV10-3	TRBJ1-1	once	.	TGTGCCATCAGTGATTATGGGAGGAGCACTGAAGCTTTCTTT	CAISDYGRSTEAFF
TRBV9	TRBJ2-7	.	.	TGTGCCAGCAGCGTAGCTAGAGACTCCTACGAGCAGTACTTC	CASSVARDSYEQYF
TRBV2	TRBJ1-2	.	TRBD1	TGTGCCTCCCGGACAGGCGAAAACTATGGCTACACCTTC	CASRTGENYGYTF
TRBV6-5	TRBJ2-5	.	.	TGTGCCAGCAGTCGACCTCAAGAGACCCAGTACTTC	CASSRPQETQYF
TRBV5-1	TRBJ2-7	.	TRBD1	TGCGCCAGCAGCTTGGGACAGGGGTCTAACGAGCAGTACTTC	CASSLGQGSNEQYF